Shown below are 5 T cell receptor beta chains from a single sample sequenced in a study of blood T cell repertoires in COVID-19. The data were produced by immunoSEQ multiplex PCR, yet TCRdb's version contains in-frame clones alone and is incomplete. This table has roughly 380,000 clones, 85% appearing once. Sequencing was carried out using peripheral blood. The receptor set was obtained from a woman under 30 with acute or convalescent COVID-19.

V usage is TRBV11-2 and J usage is TRBJ2-2; the D gene is possibly TRBD1 (6 bases). Trimming removed 5 bases at V and 7 bases at J, with 11 bases between. CDR3 length: 13 residues. The V gene's germline CDR1 is SGHAT and CDR2 FQNNGV. CDR3: CASSAQQGGELFF. The CDR3 bases are TGTGCCAGCAGCGCCCAACAGGGCGGGGAGCTGTTTTTT.

As concerns this clone: Distinct nucleotide sequences in the sample also encode this CDR3. The V call is TRBV19, the J call TRBJ2-7; 7 nucleotides line up with TRBD1. Germline CDR1 and CDR2: LNHDA and SQIVND (reference sequence). The V segment lost 5 bases and the J segment 0 bases; nucleotides outside the gene matches: 4. CDR3 size: 14 residues. The DNA of the CDR3 is TGTGCCAGTAGTGATCGGACAGGCTCCTACGAGCAGTACTTC. The encoded protein is CASSDRTGSYEQYF.

V and J are TRBV3-1 (or the pseudogene TRBV3-2) and TRBJ2-2; TRBD2 agrees at 7 bases. In germline, CDR1 is LGHDT, CDR2 YNNKEL (reference sequence). This CDR3 spans 13 amino acids. Trimming cost V 4 bases and J 5 bases; bases outside gene matches: 1. In DNA form, the CDR3 reads TGTGCCAGCAGCCCGGGAGGAACCGGGGAGCTGTTTTTT. It encodes CASSPGGTGELFF.

This clone was seen once. The chain links TRBV2 to TRBJ1-5; possibly TRBD1 for D (6 bases). V was pared by 0 bases and J by 7 bases, with 16 bases between. Germline CDR1 and CDR2: SNHLY and FYNNEI. The CDR3 spans 16 residues. The CDR3 sequence: CASSEAGWGRGQPQHF. CDR3 bases: TGTGCCAGCAGTGAAGCGGGCTGGGGGCGCGGACAGCCCCAGCATTTT. Using reference TRBV2 and TRBJ1-5 for the parts outside the CDR3, the full variable domain is EPEVTQTPSHQVTQMGQEVILRCVPISNHLYFYWYRQILGQKVEFLVSFYNNEISEKSEIFDDQFSVERPDGSNFTLKIRSTKLEDSAMYFCASSEAGWGRGQPQHFGDGTRLSIL.

This rearrangement joins TRBV10-2 to TRBJ1-1; 12 bases fit TRBD1. CDR3 length: 13 amino acids. CDR1 WSHSY and CDR2 SAAADI come from the germline V gene. J was trimmed by 9 bases and V by 5 bases; bases with no gene match: 4. The CDR3 sequence: CASSFRDRGQAFF. CDR3 DNA: TGCGCCAGCAGTTTCCGGGACAGGGGGCAAGCTTTCTTT.